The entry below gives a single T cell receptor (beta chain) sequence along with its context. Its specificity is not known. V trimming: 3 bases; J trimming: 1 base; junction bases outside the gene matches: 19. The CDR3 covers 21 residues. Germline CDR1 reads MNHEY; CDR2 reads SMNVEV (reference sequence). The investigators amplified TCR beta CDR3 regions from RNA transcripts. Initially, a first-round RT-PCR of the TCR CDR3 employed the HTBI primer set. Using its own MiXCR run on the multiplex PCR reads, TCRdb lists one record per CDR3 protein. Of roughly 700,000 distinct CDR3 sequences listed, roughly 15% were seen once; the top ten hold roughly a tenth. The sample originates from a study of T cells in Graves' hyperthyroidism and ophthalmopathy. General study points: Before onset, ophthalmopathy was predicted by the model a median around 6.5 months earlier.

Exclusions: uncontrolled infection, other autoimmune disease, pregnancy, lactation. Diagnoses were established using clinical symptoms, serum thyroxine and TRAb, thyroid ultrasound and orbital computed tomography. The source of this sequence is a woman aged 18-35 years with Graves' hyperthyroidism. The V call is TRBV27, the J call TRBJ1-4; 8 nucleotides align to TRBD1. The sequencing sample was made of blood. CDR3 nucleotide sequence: TGTGCCAGCAGTTTGCGTCCTAGGGGGACAGGTCGGATGGGAACTAATGAAAAACTGTTTTTT. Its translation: CASSLRPRGTGRMGTNEKLFF.